The clone carrying this T cell receptor beta chain was seen a handful of times. The antigen is not known. The sequencing template was cDNA reverse transcribed from extracted RNA. Repertoires were generated with immunoSEQ multiplex PCR, while TCRdb's copy carries only in-frame clones and drops some. The sample lists approximately 220,000 clones; around two fifths were seen once. Germline lookup yields CDR1 SGHRS and CDR2 YFSETQ. This CDR3 comprises 15 residues. The V end was cut by 4 bases, the J end by 2 bases, with 13 bases between. This record comes from a study of CD8+ T cells in alopecia areata. Points from the study as a whole: Throughout tofacitinib, many expanded lesional clones continued to persist in scalp and blood.

As to treatment: oral pan-JAK inhibitor, 5-10 mg twice daily. This sample comprised CD4+ T cells sorted from blood, obtained at week 34, from a patient treated with tofacitinib. The chain couples TRBV5-1 to TRBJ2-4, with TRBD2 as a possible D gene (6 bases). This clonotype was sampled from a human donor with alopecia areata. The CDR3 nucleotides are TGCGCCAGCAGCCCCGGGGGAGGCTCCAAAAACATTCAGTACTTC. Protein: CASSPGGGSKNIQYF. Filled out from reference TRBV5-1 and TRBJ2-4, the complete variable domain reads KAGVTQTPRYLIKTRGQQVTLSCSPISGHRSVSWYQQTPGQGLQFLFEYFSETQRNKGNFPGRFSGRQFSNSRSEMNVSTLELGDSALYLCASSPGGGSKNIQYFGAGTRLSVL.